Sequencing of this TCR beta chain was carried out in a study of shared clonotypes between healthy human individuals. Study summary: For every donor, three CD4 naive, three CD4 memory, two CD8 naive and one CD8 memory plates were used. Study outcomes and limitations: Large depth notwithstanding, sorted-subset sequencing proved incomplete by rarefaction.

Positively selected for CCR7, the CD45RO-negative cells used as naive CD8 cells excluded terminally differentiated effector memory CD45RA+ cells. Execution of the assay was at deep level. Assay used: immunoSEQ multiplex PCR; TCRdb lists only in-frame clones, some missing. The sample contains 700,000 to 950,000 clones, 96% of which appear only once. This clone was seen only once. The antigen is undetermined. The TCR was taken from a young man in good health. Sample: naive CD8+ T cells sorted from blood.

In DNA, the CDR3 is TGTGCCATGACGGACCTGGACGGTAAGTCCGGGACTAGCGGGGATACGCAGTATTTT. It encodes CAMTDLDGKSGTSGDTQYF. This chain joins TRBV9 and TRBJ2-3; 12 bases map to TRBD2. The V and J ends lost 9 bases and 6 bases, in that order; junction bases with no gene match: 23. CDR1 is SGDLS and CDR2 is YYNGEE in the germline V gene. This CDR3 is 19 amino acids long.